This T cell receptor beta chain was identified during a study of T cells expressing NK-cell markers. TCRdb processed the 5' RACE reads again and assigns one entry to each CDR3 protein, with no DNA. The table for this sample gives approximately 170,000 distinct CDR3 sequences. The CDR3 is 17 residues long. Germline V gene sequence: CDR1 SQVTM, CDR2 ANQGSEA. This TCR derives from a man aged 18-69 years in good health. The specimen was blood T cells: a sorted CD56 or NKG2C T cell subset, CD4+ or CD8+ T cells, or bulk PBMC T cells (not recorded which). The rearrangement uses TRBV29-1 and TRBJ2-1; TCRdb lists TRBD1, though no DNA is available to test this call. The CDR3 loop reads CSVEGAQGAGGDNEQFF.